This is a list of T cell receptor beta chains from one sample in a study of OX40 agonist ivuxolimab in advanced cancers. Only in-frame clones appear in the TCRdb table, and some are missing; sequencing was by immunoSEQ multiplex PCR. The data contain some 9,800 clones, less than 75% of them singletons. The source material was CD4+ or CD8+ T cells sorted from blood, sampled in a trial of the OX40 agonist ivuxolimab. All receptors come from an adult with an advanced solid tumor such as melanoma, head and neck, liver or kidney cancer. Each CDR3 is given with its conserved first and last residue. A D gene is named only where the DNA matches it firmly. Size values are once, few and many counts, or a class for expanded clones, and some rows have none.

TRBV28,NA,TRBJ2-3,TRBD2,CASNKGAGGTDTQYF,TGTGCCAGCAACAAGGGTGCGGGAGGGACAGATACGCAGTATTTT
TRBV5-6,once,TRBJ2-4,NA,CASSLVDRAKNIQYF,TGTGCCAGCAGCTTGGTGGACAGAGCCAAAAACATTCAGTACTTC
TRBV28,NA,TRBJ1-5,TRBD1,CASTNGQGAEQPQHF,TGTGCCAGCACCAATGGACAGGGGGCAGAACAGCCCCAGCATTTT
TRBV20-1,NA,TRBJ2-7,NA,CSARTGYEQHF,TGCAGTGCTAGAACCGGCTACGAGCAGCACTTC
TRBV4-1,NA,TRBJ2-7,NA,CASSQEGGFAGSGEQYF,TGCGCCAGCAGCCAGGAGGGGGGTTTCGCTGGGTCCGGGGAGCAGTACTTC
TRBV6-5,NA,TRBJ1-2,NA,CASSESTYYGYTF,TGTGCCAGCAGCGAGAGCACCTACTATGGCTACACCTTC
TRBV9,once,TRBJ1-1,TRBD1,CASSSPITTGVPEAFF,TGTGCCAGCAGCTCCCCAATTACCACAGGGGTTCCTGAAGCTTTCTTT
TRBV6-5,few,TRBJ1-1,NA,CASSLEQHTEAFF,TGTGCCAGCAGTTTGGAACAGCACACTGAAGCTTTCTTT
TRBV10-3,NA,TRBJ2-7,NA,CAIRDSYEQYF,TGTGCCATCAGGGACAGCTACGAGCAGTACTTC
TRBV6-5,NA,TRBJ1-5,TRBD1,CASSATGGKGQPQHF,TGTGCCAGCAGCGCGACAGGGGGTAAGGGCCAGCCCCAGCATTTT
TRBV28,few,TRBJ1-4,TRBD1,CASSFIQGGNEKLFF,TGTGCCAGCAGTTTTATCCAGGGGGGAAATGAAAAACTGTTTTTT
TRBV4-1,few,TRBJ2-3,TRBD2,CASSQGLAGGTDTQYF,TGCGCCAGCAGCCAAGGCCTAGCGGGGGGCACAGATACGCAGTATTTT
TRBV9,NA,TRBJ2-1,TRBD2,CASTSLAGAYNEQFF,TGTGCCAGCACCTCACTAGCGGGAGCCTACAATGAGCAGTTCTTC
TRBV19,few,TRBJ1-2,NA,CASSITSNYGYTF,TGTGCCAGTAGTATTACTTCGAACTATGGCTACACCTTC
TRBV27,once,TRBJ2-5,TRBD1,CASSPTGTGGLSQETQYF,TGTGCCAGCAGCCCCACCGGGACAGGGGGGCTGTCGCAAGAGACCCAGTACTTC
TRBV2,NA,TRBJ2-3,NA,CASSEASLGPVRTDTQYF,TGTGCCAGCAGTGAAGCTTCTCTAGGACCGGTTAGGACAGATACGCAGTATTTT
TRBV11-2,NA,TRBJ1-2,NA,CASSASWSVNYGYTF,TGTGCCAGCAGCGCGAGCTGGTCCGTGAACTATGGCTACACCTTC
TRBV15,NA,TRBJ2-7,NA,CATSRDLYTYEQYF,TGTGCCACCAGCAGAGATCTCTACACTTACGAGCAGTACTTC
TRBV27,NA,TRBJ2-1,TRBD2,CASSLGLAGVNEQFF,TGTGCCAGCAGCCTCGGACTAGCGGGAGTGAATGAGCAGTTCTTC
TRBV6-1,NA,TRBJ2-3,NA,CASSDGRNTDTQYF,TGTGCCAGCAGTGATGGCAGGAACACAGATACGCAGTATTTT
TRBV28,NA,TRBJ1-1,NA,CASRLGLRGEAFF,TGTGCCAGCAGGCTAGGACTCAGGGGTGAAGCTTTCTTT
TRBV5-6,NA,TRBJ2-1,TRBD1,CASSKLDRVYNEQFF,TGTGCCAGCAGCAAATTGGACAGGGTCTACAATGAGCAGTTCTTC
TRBV13,NA,TRBJ2-5,NA,CASSLGISQGETQYF,TGTGCCAGCAGCTTAGGGATCAGCCAGGGAGAGACCCAGTACTTC
TRBV7-9,NA,TRBJ2-2,NA,CASSLANRPGELFF,TGTGCCAGCAGCTTAGCGAATAGACCCGGGGAGCTGTTTTTT
TRBV6-4,NA,TRBJ2-2,NA,CASSLTGPTGELFF,TGTGCCAGCAGCCTCACAGGGCCCACCGGGGAGCTGTTTTTT
TRBV7-9,NA,TRBJ2-5,NA,CASSLGQGWETQYF,TGTGCCAGCAGCTTAGGCCAGGGCTGGGAGACCCAGTACTTC
TRBV7-9,once,TRBJ2-1,NA,CASSLGGTFNEQFF,TGTGCCAGCAGCTTAGGCGGGACTTTTAATGAGCAGTTCTTC
TRBV19,NA,TRBJ1-1,NA,CASSILGSDTEAFF,TGTGCCAGTAGTATTCTAGGATCGGACACTGAAGCTTTCTTT
TRBV4-1,NA,TRBJ2-3,TRBD2,CASSLQPGLAGGTDTQYF,TGCGCCAGCAGCCTACAGCCGGGACTAGCGGGGGGCACAGATACGCAGTATTTT
TRBV5-1,once,TRBJ2-2,NA,CASKYQGGTGELFF,TGCGCCAGCAAGTATCAGGGGGGCACCGGGGAGCTGTTTTTT
TRBV2,NA,TRBJ1-1,NA,CASSDLVGGSEAFF,TGTGCCAGCAGTGATCTTGTGGGGGGGTCCGAAGCTTTCTTT
TRBV10-1,NA,TRBJ1-2,TRBD1,CASSESGTGYGYTF,TGCGCCAGCAGTGAGTCGGGGACAGGGTACGGCTACACCTTC
TRBV4-2,few,TRBJ1-5,NA,CASSPQGYSNQPQHF,TGTGCCAGCAGCCCGCAGGGTTATAGCAATCAGCCCCAGCATTTT
TRBV9,few,TRBJ2-5,NA,CASSARLDQETQYF,TGTGCCAGCAGCGCCAGACTAGACCAAGAGACCCAGTACTTC
TRBV19,NA,TRBJ2-7,NA,CASSRSGTLYEQYF,TGTGCCAGTAGTAGGTCCGGGACACTCTACGAGCAGTACTTC
TRBV9,NA,TRBJ2-7,NA,CASSVADGGVYEQYF,TGTGCCAGCAGCGTAGCTGATGGGGGAGTCTACGAGCAGTACTTC
TRBV5-1,NA,TRBJ2-3,NA,CASSLGSGITDTQYF,TGCGCCAGCAGCTTGGGGTCGGGAATCACAGATACGCAGTATTTT
TRBV29-1,NA,TRBJ1-2,TRBD1,CSVAGTGGHYGYTF,TGCAGCGTTGCCGGGACAGGGGGTCACTATGGCTACACCTTC
TRBV30,NA,TRBJ1-2,NA,CAWSVLLGYGYTF,TGTGCCTGGAGTGTACTCTTAGGATATGGCTACACCTTC
TRBV19,NA,TRBJ2-1,TRBD2,CASSHLGERGQPYSDEQFF,TGTGCCAGTAGCCATCTGGGGGAGCGGGGGCAGCCTTATTCCGATGAGCAGTTCTTC
TRBV7-3,NA,TRBJ1-2,TRBD1,CASSPGQNYGYTF,TGTGCCAGCAGCCCGGGACAGAACTATGGCTACACCTTC
TRBV7-6,NA,TRBJ1-2,NA,CATKPRGRSYGYTF,TGTGCCACCAAACCTCGGGGGCGTAGCTATGGCTACACCTTC
TRBV7-7,once,TRBJ2-2,NA,CASSPRLGHGELFF,TGTGCTAGCAGCCCCAGACTTGGCCACGGGGAGCTGTTTTTT
TRBV2,NA,TRBJ1-1,NA,CASGNTEAFF,TGTGCTAGCGGGAACACTGAAGCTTTCTTT
TRBV6-5,once,TRBJ2-1,NA,CASSREYNEQFF,TGTGCCAGCAGCCGGGAGTACAATGAGCAGTTCTTC
TRBV4-1,once,TRBJ1-2,NA,CASSQISDMGYGYTF,TGCGCCAGCAGCCAGATTTCGGATATGGGCTATGGCTACACCTTC
TRBV28,NA,TRBJ2-6,NA,CASSLQGISGANVLTF,TGTGCCAGCAGTTTACAGGGGATCTCTGGGGCCAACGTCCTGACTTTC
TRBV11-2,NA,TRBJ1-3,NA,CASSQTRDGNTIYF,TGCGCCAGCAGCCAAACCAGGGACGGAAACACCATATATTTT
TRBV27,NA,TRBJ2-7,TRBD1,CASSLTGGENYEQYF,TGTGCCAGCAGTCTTACAGGGGGCGAAAACTACGAGCAGTACTTC
TRBV11-2,few,TRBJ2-3,TRBD1,CASSIGTGGFTQYF,TGTGCCAGCAGCATCGGGACAGGGGGCTTTACGCAGTATTTT
TRBV5-6,NA,TRBJ2-1,NA,CASSKDSTEQFF,TGTGCCAGCAGCAAGGACTCAACTGAGCAGTTCTTC
TRBV7-6,NA,TRBJ2-1,NA,CASSSDYGDEQFF,TGTGCCAGCAGCTCAGATTACGGGGATGAGCAGTTCTTC
TRBV6-1,NA,TRBJ1-1,NA,CASSDERLRYTEAFF,TGTGCCAGCAGTGATGAAAGGTTGCGGTACACTGAAGCTTTCTTT
TRBV6-5,NA,TRBJ2-7,TRBD2,CASEPAGGPYEQYF,TGTGCCAGCGAACCAGCGGGGGGGCCCTACGAGCAGTACTTC
TRBV18,NA,TRBJ1-2,NA,CASSGGSLFSGYTF,TGTGCCAGCTCAGGTGGCAGCCTCTTCTCTGGCTACACCTTC